The 12 T cell receptor beta chains below were found in one sample sequenced in a study of T cell responses to AZD1222 COVID-19 vaccine (dated by TCRdb to 2020 to 2022). The time point tag for this specimen amounts to: about 28 days (+/-7) after the second vaccine dose. The sample's treatment or condition label, decoded: meningococcal conjugate vaccine given as trial control. Library creation used the immunoSEQ multiplex PCR assay. Entries here come from immuneACCESS through TCRdb and include only in-frame sequences with V and J called. Some clones fail to appear in such tables; in the studies checked, an unresolved V gene covers under half of the shortfall, and the cause of the remainder is unknown. This sample gives tens of thousands of clones in total; 90% to 95% of them show up just once. Roughly 6.3% of the sample comes from the top ten. This material consisted of peripheral blood, taken 28 days after the second dose of the MenACWY control vaccine. The receptor source for this set is an adult who received the MenACWY meningococcal vaccine as a control.

The chain employs TRBV12-3 or TRBV12-4 and TRBJ1-1; no definite D call. This CDR3 spans 12 amino acids. The V gene lost 6 bases and the J gene lost 6 bases, with 11 bases spanning the gap. The CDR3 loop is CASSPLGPEAFF. The CDR3 DNA sequence: TGTGCCAGCAGCCCCCTGGGCCCTGAAGCTTTCTTT.

V usage is TRBV7-9 and J usage is TRBJ1-5, with 8 bases that match TRBD1. The CDR3 has 14 residues. The germline CDR1 and CDR2 sequences are SEHNR and FQNEAQ (reference sequence). The trim removed 5 bases at V and 5 bases at J, leaving 5 bases unmatched. The DNA of the CDR3 is TGTGCCAGCAGCATCGGGACAGGTTATCAGCCCCAGCATTTT. Amino acid sequence: CASSIGTGYQPQHF. The full variable domain, with the rest looked up from reference TRBV7-9 and TRBJ1-5, is DTGVSQNPRHKITKRGQNVTFRCDPISEHNRLYWYRQTLGQGPEFLTYFQNEAQLEKSRLLSDRFSAERPKGSFSTLEIQRTEQGDSAMYLCASSIGTGYQPQHFGDGTRLSIL.

The chain is built from TRBV6-6 and TRBJ1-1; TRBD1 might be the D (6 bases). V was pared by 5 bases and J by 1 base, with 20 bases between. The CDR3 is made up of 17 amino acids. Germline loops: CDR1 MNHNY, CDR2 SVGAGI (reference sequence). CDR3 in amino acids: CASSRWGARVPNTEAFF. The CDR3 DNA reads TGTGCCAGCAGTCGATGGGGGGCGCGGGTTCCGAACACTGAAGCTTTCTTT.

This chain links TRBV5-8 with TRBJ2-3; D may be TRBD2 (6 bases). This CDR3 is 15 amino acids long. V dropped 4 bases and J dropped 4 bases, with 16 bases sitting between them. CDR1 is SGHTS and CDR2 is YDEGEE in the germline V gene. The CDR3, as DNA: TGTGCCAGCAGCGCCTTATGGGGGGACGCAGATACGCAGTATTTT. Protein product: CASSALWGDADTQYF.

This chain uses TRBV25-1 with TRBJ1-2; maybe TRBD1 (6 bases). The length of the CDR3 is 13 residues. CDR1 is MGHDK and CDR2 is SYGVNS in the germline V gene. The V gene lost 3 bases and the J gene lost 5 bases, with 10 bases spanning the gap. The CDR3 coding sequence is TGTGCCAGCAGTGATGCAGGGGATTATGGCTACACCTTC. Its protein product is CASSDAGDYGYTF.

The chain is built from TRBV5-1 and TRBJ2-7; perhaps TRBD2 as D (5 bases). CDR3 length: 13 amino acids. The germline CDR1 and CDR2 sequences are SGHRS and YFSETQ. V was clipped by 3 bases and J by 0 bases, with 7 bases between them. CDR3 in DNA: TGCGCCAGCAGCTCGACTACCTCCTACGAGCAGTACTTC. This codes for CASSSTTSYEQYF.

The genes are TRBV28 and TRBJ1-5; D gene ambiguous. V lost 6 bases and J 4 bases, leaving 16 bases between the germline ends. The germline V gene has CDR1 MDHEN and CDR2 SYDVKM. This CDR3 spans 15 amino acids. The CDR3 DNA follows: TGTGCCAGCAGCCCCAGCAGCGCGAGGAATCAGCCCCAGCATTTT. It yields the protein CASSPSSARNQPQHF.

The chain uses TRBV5-1 and TRBJ1-4; 9 nucleotides align to TRBD1. After removal of 0 bases from V and 5 bases from J, the junction contained 14 bases not matched to a gene. The CDR3 has 19 amino acids. Per the germline V gene, CDR1 is SGHRS and CDR2 is YFSETQ. CDR3 sequence (DNA): TGCGCCAGCAGCTTGGTCGATTGGAACAGGGGGCTTGGAAATGAAAAACTGTTTTTT. Its translation is CASSLVDWNRGLGNEKLFF.

The chain couples TRBV13 to TRBJ2-1; 9 nucleotides match TRBD2. V shed 4 bases and J 8 bases; nucleotides not matched to a gene: 12. CDR3 length: 16 residues. The germline V gene has CDR1 PRHDT and CDR2 FYEKMQ (reference sequence). The CDR3 DNA reads as TGTGCCAGCAGCTCCCGACTAGCGGAGTATTTCCATGAGCAGTTCTTC. Translating gives CASSSRLAEYFHEQFF. The full variable domain, completed using reference TRBV13 and TRBJ2-1, is AAGVIQSPRHLIKEKRETATLKCYPIPRHDTVYWYQQGPGQDPQFLISFYEKMQSDKGSIPDRFSAQQFSDYHSELNMSSLELGDSALYFCASSSRLAEYFHEQFFGPGTRLTVL.

This chain links TRBV28 with TRBJ1-1; unclear D gene. Germline CDR1 is MDHEN and CDR2 is SYDVKM. The CDR3 is made up of 12 amino acids. Trimming cost V 11 bases and J 4 bases, with 14 bases left between them. CDR3 amino acids: CASGMLLTEAFF. CDR3 nucleotide sequence: TGTGCCTCGGGGATGTTGCTCACTGAAGCTTTCTTT.

This chain uses TRBV18 with TRBJ1-2; TRBD1 aligns across 8 bases. The germline V gene encodes CDR1 KGHSH and CDR2 LQKENI. The CDR3 consists of 14 residues. The ends lost 3 bases at V and 2 bases at J; junction bases unmatched: 2. CDR3 residues: CASSPDRENYGYTF. The CDR3 region has the DNA TGTGCCAGCTCACCGGACAGGGAGAACTATGGCTACACCTTC.

CDR3 sequence reads: CASSSSTVANTGELFF. CDR3 nucleotides: TGTGCCAGTAGTAGTTCGACAGTCGCGAACACCGGGGAGCTGTTTTTT. The chain links TRBV19 to TRBJ2-2; a possible D gene is TRBD1 (5 bases). This CDR3 comprises 16 residues. V was cut by 4 bases and J by 0 bases, with 12 bases left in between. CDR1 LNHDA and CDR2 SQIVND come from the germline V gene (reference sequence). Full variable domain (rest looked up from reference TRBV19 and TRBJ2-2): DGGITQSPKYLFRKEGQNVTLSCEQNLNHDAMYWYRQDPGQGLRLIYYSQIVNDFQKGDIAEGYSVSREKKESFPLTVTSAQKNPTAFYLCASSSSTVANTGELFFGEGSRLTVL.